The 13 T cell receptor beta chains presented below share a single source sample, sequenced in a study of T cell responses to AZD1222 COVID-19 vaccine. Sequencing was performed with immunoSEQ multiplex PCR; in TCRdb, only in-frame clones are kept and a portion is missing. The profile covers around 76,000 clones, with about 83% appearing a single time and 8% to 10% taken by the ten largest. The material sequenced was peripheral blood, taken on day 0 of AZD1222 vaccination. These receptors were taken from an adult in good health.

The chain uses TRBV7-3 and TRBJ2-5; possible D gene TRBD2, 5 bases. The CDR3 spans 15 residues. The germline V gene encodes CDR1 SGHTA and CDR2 FQGTGA. Trimming shortened V by 5 bases and J by 5 bases, and 18 bases separated the two germline ends. DNA for the CDR3: TGTGCCAGCAGCCCACGGGCGGGCCCTACGGAGACCCAGTACTTC. This sequence encodes CASSPRAGPTETQYF.

V is TRBV6-5 and J is TRBJ1-5; TRBD1 aligns across 7 bases. Germline CDR1 reads MNHEY; CDR2 reads SVGAGI. The CDR3 loop spans 14 amino acids. V was pared by 5 bases and J by 7 bases, with 8 bases of the junction left unmatched. CDR3 region: CASSPSQGRQPQHF. In DNA form, the CDR3 reads TGTGCCAGCAGTCCATCACAGGGGCGCCAGCCCCAGCATTTT.

This clone turned up a few times. Other DNA variants within this sample encode the same CDR3. This chain joins TRBV6-5 and TRBJ1-6, with 9 bases aligning to TRBD1. This CDR3 region has 15 residues. Per germline, CDR1 MNHEY and CDR2 SVGAGI. Trimming cost V 0 bases and J 10 bases; bases outside gene matches: 4. The CDR3: CASSYSRTGDSPLHF. The CDR3 DNA reads as TGTGCCAGCAGTTACTCGAGGACAGGGGACTCACCCCTCCACTTT.

The J gene is TRBJ2-7, the V gene TRBV2; 11 positions match TRBD2. Germline CDR1 reads SNHLY; CDR2 reads FYNNEI. The CDR3 covers 14 residues. The junction had 8 bases not matched to a gene; V was cut back by 8 bases and J by 5 bases. The CDR3 DNA follows: TGTGCCAGCGTACTACTAGCGGGGGTCGACGAGCAGTACTTC. Protein: CASVLLAGVDEQYF.

V and J are TRBV4-3 and TRBJ2-5, with TRBD2 matching 8 bases. V lost 4 bases, J lost 5 bases, and 12 bases stayed unmatched. CDR1 LGHNA and CDR2 YSLEER come from the germline V gene. The CDR3 consists of 16 residues. CDR3 in amino acids: CASSLEALAGRETQYF. In nucleotides, the CDR3 is TGCGCCAGCAGCCTGGAAGCTTTAGCGGGGAGGGAGACCCAGTACTTC.

The V gene is TRBV2, the J gene TRBJ1-2; the D gene is possibly TRBD1 (5 bases). The germline V and J ends were trimmed by 4 bases and 5 bases, with 14 bases remaining between them. The germline V gene encodes CDR1 SNHLY and CDR2 FYNNEI. The CDR3 consists of 14 residues. The CDR3 DNA follows: TGTGCCAGCAGTGGGGAGGGACTGAAGTATGGCTACACCTTC. Translated: CASSGEGLKYGYTF.

As to this clone: The junction departs from the called germline gene at one end, perhaps through a read error. CDR3 region: CGSSLTTGRQETQYF. The CDR3 region has the DNA TGTGGCAGCAGCTTAACGACAGGTCGGCAAGAGACCCAGTACTTC. The J gene is TRBJ2-5, the V gene TRBV11-2; maybe TRBD1 (6 bases). CDR3 length: 15 amino acids. Germline CDR1 is SGHAT and CDR2 is FQNNGV.

The V gene is TRBV4-2, the J gene TRBJ2-1, with 11 bases aligning to TRBD2. J was trimmed by 5 bases and V by 0 bases; bases with no gene match: 6. Per the germline V gene, CDR1 is LGHNA and CDR2 is YNFKEQ. The CDR3 is 17 amino acids. CDR3 coding DNA: TGTGCCAGCAGCCAAGATGGTCTAGCGGGGGGCAACAATGAGCAGTTCTTC. Amino acids: CASSQDGLAGGNNEQFF.

This sequence joins TRBV5-1 and TRBJ1-1; TRBD1 matches 7 bases. The CDR3 is 15 amino acids. CDR1 and CDR2 from the germline V gene are SGHRS and YFSETQ. V was clipped by 3 bases and J by 4 bases; unmatched bases: 9. The CDR3 nucleotides are TGCGCCAGCAGCTCCCTTAGGCAGGGGGGCACTGAAGCTTTCTTT. It is translated as CASSSLRQGGTEAFF.

This clone was detected a few times. Other nucleotide sequences from this sample produce the same CDR3. The chain is built from TRBV5-1 and TRBJ1-4; TRBD1 matches at 8 bases. The CDR3 has 14 amino acids. With V trimmed by 1 base and J by 7 bases, 3 bases remained unmatched. Germline V gene lookup returns CDR1 SGHRS and CDR2 YFSETQ. In DNA, the CDR3 is TGCGCCAGCAGCTTGACAGGGGGGAGTGAAAAACTGTTTTTT. It codes for CASSLTGGSEKLFF. Looking up the rest from reference TRBV5-1 and TRBJ1-4 gives the full variable domain: KAGVTQTPRYLIKTRGQQVTLSCSPISGHRSVSWYQQTPGQGLQFLFEYFSETQRNKGNFPGRFSGRQFSNSRSEMNVSTLELGDSALYLCASSLTGGSEKLFFGSGTQLSVL.

The chain recombines TRBV10-3 with TRBJ1-3; no definite D call. CDR3 length: 14 residues. The V gene's germline CDR1 is ENHRY and CDR2 SYGVKD. V was pared by 7 bases and J by 3 bases, with 13 bases between. In DNA form, the CDR3 reads TGTGCCATCACCACAGCCGAAATTGGAAACACCATATATTTT. Translation: CAITTAEIGNTIYF.

This clone was seen once. The chain is built from TRBV18 and TRBJ1-2; D remains unclear. The CDR3 extends over 13 amino acids. Trimming removed 6 bases at V and 8 bases at J, with 16 bases between. Germline V gene data show CDR1 as KGHSH and CDR2 as LQKENI. CDR3: CASSAADMGGYTF. The CDR3 nucleotides are TGTGCCAGCTCCGCGGCCGATATGGGGGGCTACACCTTC.

There are a few counts of this clone. This sequence joins TRBV7-2 and TRBJ2-2, with 8 nucleotides matching TRBD2. The germline gives CDR1 SGHTA, CDR2 FQGNSA. This CDR3 has 16 residues. V lost 3 bases to trimming and J lost 4 bases; unmatched junction nucleotides: 7. The CDR3 DNA follows: TGTGCCAGCAGCTTGCCCGGGGGGGAGAGCACCGGGGAGCTGTTTTTT. Amino acids: CASSLPGGESTGELFF.